This T cell receptor (beta chain) appears in the sequencing data of a study of T cells in Graves' hyperthyroidism and ophthalmopathy. General study results and limits: Ophthalmopathy stood apart from stable hyperthyroidism in a 13 V-J model. Peripheral blood also featured most of the thyroid clonotypes expanded above 0.001.

Remarks on this clonotype: Its antigen is unknown.

TCR beta CDR3 sequences were amplified from RNA transcripts. First-round RT-PCR targeting the TCR CDR3 was performed with the HTBI primer set. TCRdb recomputed calls from the multiplex PCR reads with MiXCR, one row per CDR3 protein. Of more than 550,000 distinct CDR3 sequences in the sample, 45% are singletons; the top ten hold less than 9%. Looked up from germline, CDR1 is SEHNR and CDR2 is FQNEAQ (reference sequence). CDR3 length: 15 residues. V lost 6 bases and J lost 8, with 22 bases in between. Exclusion followed for patients with uncontrolled infection, other autoimmune disease, pregnancy or lactation. In making diagnoses, clinical symptoms, serum thyroxine and TRAb, thyroid ultrasound and orbital computed tomography were all used.

Sequenced input: peripheral blood or thyroid tissue (not recorded which). The rearrangement joins TRBV7-9 to TRBJ1-2, with no clear D. The TCR comes from an adult man with Graves' disease, either hyperthyroidism or ophthalmopathy (not recorded which). CDR3 sequence reads: CASSIRRGDLRGYTF. In DNA form, the CDR3 reads TGTGCCAGCAGTATCCGACGCGGAGACCTAAGAGGCTACACCTTC. The complete variable domain, with remaining parts taken from reference TRBV7-9 and TRBJ1-2, reads DTGVSQNPRHKITKRGQNVTFRCDPISEHNRLYWYRQTLGQGPEFLTYFQNEAQLEKSRLLSDRFSAERPKGSFSTLEIQRTEQGDSAMYLCASSIRRGDLRGYTFGSGTRLTVV.